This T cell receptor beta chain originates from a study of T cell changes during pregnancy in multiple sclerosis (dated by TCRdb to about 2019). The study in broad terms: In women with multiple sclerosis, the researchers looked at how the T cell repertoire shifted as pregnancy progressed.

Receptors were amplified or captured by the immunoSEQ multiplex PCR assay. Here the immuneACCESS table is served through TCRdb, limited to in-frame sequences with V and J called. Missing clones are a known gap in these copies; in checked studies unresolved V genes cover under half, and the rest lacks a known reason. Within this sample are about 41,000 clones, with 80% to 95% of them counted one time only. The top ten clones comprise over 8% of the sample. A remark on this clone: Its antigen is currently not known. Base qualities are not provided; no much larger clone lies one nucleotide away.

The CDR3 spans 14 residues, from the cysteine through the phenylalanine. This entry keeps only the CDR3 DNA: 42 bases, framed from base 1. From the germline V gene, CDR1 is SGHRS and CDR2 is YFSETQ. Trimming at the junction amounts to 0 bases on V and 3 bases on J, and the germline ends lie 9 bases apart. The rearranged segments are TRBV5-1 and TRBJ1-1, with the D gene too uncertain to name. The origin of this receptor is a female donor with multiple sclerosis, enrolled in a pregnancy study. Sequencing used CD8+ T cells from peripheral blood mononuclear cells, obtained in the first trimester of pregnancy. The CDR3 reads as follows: CASSLGGVYTEAFF. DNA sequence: TGCGCCAGCAGCTTGGGCGGGGTTTACACTGAAGCTTTCTTT.